This T cell receptor beta chain was captured in a study of regulatory T cells in long-lasting Graves disease. Time point described: newly diagnosed GD, antithyroid drugs for less than 3 months. From RNA extracted from PBMCs, the TCR library was made. V dropped 6 bases and J dropped 3; count of bases not matched to a gene: 8. The CDR3 consists of 14 residues. In germline, CDR1 is MNHEY, CDR2 SVGEGT. The TCR beta library used iRepertoire HTBI primers with Arm-PCR amplification of CDR3. TCRdb reanalysed the multiplex PCR reads using MiXCR and keeps one entry per CDR3 protein. The table lists roughly 360,000 distinct CDR3 sequences, about an eighth of them singletons. This clonotype was detected only a few times. The antigen is undetermined. Study observations and caveats: When disease was persistent, TRBV28, TRBJ1-2 and TRBJ2-5 were the favored segments.

The same sample was also studied in work on T cells in Graves' hyperthyroidism and ophthalmopathy. That study reports: The patients, who ranged from 18 to 65 in age, presented with newly diagnosed hyperthyroidism lasting under 2 months.

The sample was peripheral blood mononuclear cells (PBMCs), taken at new diagnosis, from a patient treated with antithyroid drugs. The sequence was collected from a woman aged 18-29 years with Graves disease. The chain has TRBV6-2 or TRBV6-3 and TRBJ2-7, with TRBD1 identical over 7 bases. CDR3 sequence reads: CASRRGTVRYEQYF. The CDR3 DNA reads TGTGCCAGCAGGAGGGGGACAGTCCGCTACGAGCAGTACTTC.